These 20 T cell receptor beta chains share one sample of origin, sequenced in a study of T cell responses to AZD1222 COVID-19 vaccine. The assay was immunoSEQ multiplex PCR, and TCRdb's table has in-frame clones only and misses some. The sample has approximately 100,000 clones, over 80% seen once. The source was peripheral blood, collected on day 0 of AZD1222 vaccination. All receptors come from an adult in good health.

The J gene is TRBJ1-3, the V gene TRBV19; D is undetermined. Germline values: CDR1 LNHDA, CDR2 SQIVND (reference sequence). The germline V and J ends were trimmed by 7 bases and 0 bases, with 16 bases remaining between them. This CDR3 has 16 residues. CDR3 region: CASIRTSRISGNTIYF. The CDR3 DNA reads TGTGCCAGTATCCGGACCAGTCGGATCTCTGGAAACACCATATATTTT.

This clone was counted once. The chain uses TRBV11-2 and TRBJ1-4; D call uncertain. Trimming took 3 bases from V and 7 from J, leaving 9 bases between them. CDR1 is SGHAT, CDR2 FQNNGV, per germline. The CDR3 length is 13 residues. The CDR3 DNA reads TGTGCCAGCAGCTTCTGGGGTGCTGAAAAACTGTTTTTT. It is translated as CASSFWGAEKLFF. The full variable domain, rest sourced from reference TRBV11-2 and TRBJ1-4, is EAGVAQSPRYKIIEKRQSVAFWCNPISGHATLYWYQQILGQGPKLLIQFQNNGVVDDSQLPKDRFSAERLKGVDSTLKIQPAKLEDSAVYLCASSFWGAEKLFFGSGTQLSVL.

The J gene is TRBJ1-2, the V gene TRBV12-3 or TRBV12-4, with D possibly TRBD1 on 6 matching bases. The CDR3 consists of 13 residues. Trimming removed 8 bases from V and 0 bases from J, with 10 bases in between. The CDR3 spells CASGQRSNYGYTF. The DNA for the CDR3 is TGTGCCAGCGGACAGCGTTCTAACTATGGCTACACCTTC.

The chain uses TRBV2 and TRBJ1-2; D call uncertain. The CDR3 loop spans 13 amino acids. Germline-derived CDR1 and CDR2 are SNHLY and FYNNEI. V lost 2 bases to trimming and J lost 4 bases, with 8 bases between them. The CDR3 coding sequence is TGTGCCAGCAGTGAAAAAACTGTCTATGGCTACACCTTC. It codes for CASSEKTVYGYTF.

The J gene is TRBJ1-6, the V gene TRBV2, with TRBD1 matching over 7 bases. The germline gives CDR1 SNHLY, CDR2 FYNNEI. Germline trimming cut 9 bases from V and 8 bases from J; bases unmatched to any gene: 4. The CDR3 length is 12 residues. CDR3 nucleotide sequence: TGTGCCAGACAGGGGAAGGATTCACCCCTCCACTTT. As protein: CARQGKDSPLHF.

This clone was observed once. This sequence joins TRBV12-5 and TRBJ2-5; a possible D gene is TRBD2 (6 bases). The germline V gene has CDR1 LGHNT and CDR2 FRNRAP. The CDR3 length is 17 residues. Between the trimmed V and J ends, which lost 1 base and 5 bases, there was a span of 20 bases. The DNA for the CDR3 is TGTGCTAGTGGTTTGGGGAGAGTGGGGGGAGGTGGTGAGACCCAGTACTTC. It codes for CASGLGRVGGGGETQYF.

On this clone: The DNA is left out, because the CDR3 cannot be placed on it with certainty; the CDR3 is given as TCRdb lists it. The chain uses TRBV11-1 and TRBJ2-7; the listed D gene, TRBD2, was not tested against the DNA. Germline V lookup: CDR1 SGHAT, CDR2 FQDESV (reference sequence). The CDR3 region is 15 residues in length, termini included. CDR3 region: CASSLVGSGTPPLYF.

The gene calls are TRBV5-6 and TRBJ2-6; 8 bases agree with TRBD1. The CDR3 consists of 17 residues. CDR1 and CDR2 (germline): SGHDT, YYEEEE. V lost 0 bases and J lost 0; bases outside the gene matches: 2. CDR3 region: CASSLDRGYSGANVLTF. The CDR3 DNA is TGTGCCAGCAGCTTGGACAGGGGGTACTCTGGGGCCAACGTCCTGACTTTC.

The chain couples TRBV5-1 to TRBJ2-7, with 7 bases identical to TRBD2. This CDR3 contains 13 residues. From germline, CDR1 is SGHRS and CDR2 YFSETQ. V lost 0 bases, J lost 12 bases, and 9 bases stayed unmatched. The chain's CDR3 is CASSLDAGRETYF. In nucleotides, the CDR3 is TGCGCCAGCAGCTTGGATGCAGGGAGGGAGACGTACTTC.

This chain links TRBV4-2 with TRBJ2-7, with D unclear. Germline V gives CDR1 LGHNA, CDR2 YNFKEQ. The CDR3 totals 14 residues. Between the trimmed V and J ends, which lost 4 bases and 3 bases, there was a span of 13 bases. This chain's CDR3 is CASSLGTGNYEQYF. The CDR3 DNA sequence: TGTGCCAGCAGCCTTGGTACTGGAAACTACGAGCAGTACTTC.

The V call is TRBV14, the J call TRBJ1-3; no clear D gene. This CDR3 is built from 14 residues. CDR1 is SGHDN, CDR2 FVKESK, per germline. Trimming removed 4 bases from V and 1 base from J, with 8 bases in between. The CDR3 DNA sequence: TGTGCCAGCAGCCCCTCGGGATCTGGAAACACCATATATTTT. This translates into CASSPSGSGNTIYF.

The CDR3 DNA reads TGTGCCAGTAGGGATGGGGCTGGGGCCTACGAGCAGTACTTC. It translates to CASRDGAGAYEQYF. The chain uses TRBV19 and TRBJ2-7, with TRBD1 as a possible D gene (5 bases). Germline V gives CDR1 LNHDA, CDR2 SQIVND (reference sequence). V was trimmed by 6 bases and J by 2 bases, leaving 14 bases between them. The CDR3 has 14 amino acids.

This chain links TRBV3-1 (or the pseudogene TRBV3-2) with TRBJ1-5, with a possible D match to TRBD1 (6 bases). Deletions cut 3 bases from V and 2 bases from J, with 8 bases between. CDR1 and CDR2 (germline): LGHDT, YNNKEL (reference sequence). The length of the CDR3 is 14 residues. The CDR3 protein is CASSQGAGNQPQHF. The CDR3 coding sequence is TGTGCCAGCAGCCAGGGGGCCGGCAATCAGCCCCAGCATTTT.

The gene calls are TRBV2 and TRBJ1-4, with 11 bases that match TRBD1. Trimming removed 6 bases from V and 8 bases from J; junction bases left unmatched: 8. This CDR3 contains 15 residues. The germline V gene encodes CDR1 SNHLY and CDR2 FYNNEI. CDR3 DNA sequence: TGTGCCAGCAGGGAGGGGACAGGGGGTGGAGAAAAACTGTTTTTT. It encodes CASREGTGGGEKLFF. The whole variable domain, remainder taken from reference TRBV2 and TRBJ1-4, is EPEVTQTPSHQVTQMGQEVILRCVPISNHLYFYWYRQILGQKVEFLVSFYNNEISEKSEIFDDQFSVERPDGSNFTLKIRSTKLEDSAMYFCASREGTGGGEKLFFGSGTQLSVL.

The chain combines TRBV6-5 with TRBJ1-2; 7 bases align to TRBD1. This CDR3 region has 13 residues. With V trimmed by 2 bases and J by 7 bases, 4 bases remained unmatched. The germline gives CDR1 MNHEY, CDR2 SVGAGI. CDR3: CASSYDRVFGYTF. The CDR3 DNA reads as TGTGCCAGCAGTTACGACAGGGTATTTGGCTACACCTTC.

The chain is built from TRBV11-2 and TRBJ1-2; D uncertain. The germline V and J ends were trimmed by 4 bases and 6 bases, with 12 bases remaining between them. This CDR3 contains 13 residues. Germline V CDR1 and CDR2: SGHAT, FQNNGV. The CDR3 DNA is TGTGCCAGCAGCTGGGGTCGGTTAGATGGCTACACCTTC. This encodes CASSWGRLDGYTF.

V and J are TRBV2 and TRBJ2-1, with a tentative D call TRBD2 (6 bases). CDR1 and CDR2 (germline): SNHLY, FYNNEI. The CDR3 totals 14 residues. Trimming cost V 8 bases and J 5 bases, with 16 bases left between them. The CDR3 protein is CASGALVADNEQFF. The DNA of the CDR3 is TGTGCCAGCGGTGCCCTGGTAGCGGACAATGAGCAGTTCTTC.

The chain joins TRBV19 to TRBJ1-4; D ambiguous. Trimming pared 7 bases from V and 7 bases from J, leaving 16 bases between. Germline CDR1 reads LNHDA; CDR2 reads SQIVND (reference sequence). The CDR3 is 14 residues long. CDR3 sequence reads: CASKNEGMSEKLFF. In DNA, the CDR3 is TGTGCCAGTAAGAACGAGGGTATGAGTGAAAAACTGTTTTTT.

The CDR3 loop is CATSRDLSGRLRPEQFF. CDR3 coding DNA: TGTGCCACCAGCAGAGATCTGAGCGGGAGGCTTCGACCAGAGCAGTTCTTC. The chain carries TRBV15 and TRBJ2-1, with 9 bases matching TRBD2. Germline trimming cut 0 bases from V and 10 bases from J; bases unmatched to any gene: 13. The V gene's germline CDR1 is LNHNV and CDR2 YYDKDF (reference sequence). The CDR3 covers 17 residues.

The rearrangement joins TRBV30 to TRBJ2-2; TRBD2 might be the D (5 bases). This CDR3 has 17 residues. Trimming removed 1 base at V and 8 bases at J, with 23 bases between. Looked up from germline, CDR1 is GTSNPN and CDR2 is SVGIG (reference sequence). CDR3 DNA sequence: TGTGCCTGGAGTGGCCCTTGGGAGTCGGGTAATTTGGGGGAGCTGTTTTTT. This translates into CAWSGPWESGNLGELFF.